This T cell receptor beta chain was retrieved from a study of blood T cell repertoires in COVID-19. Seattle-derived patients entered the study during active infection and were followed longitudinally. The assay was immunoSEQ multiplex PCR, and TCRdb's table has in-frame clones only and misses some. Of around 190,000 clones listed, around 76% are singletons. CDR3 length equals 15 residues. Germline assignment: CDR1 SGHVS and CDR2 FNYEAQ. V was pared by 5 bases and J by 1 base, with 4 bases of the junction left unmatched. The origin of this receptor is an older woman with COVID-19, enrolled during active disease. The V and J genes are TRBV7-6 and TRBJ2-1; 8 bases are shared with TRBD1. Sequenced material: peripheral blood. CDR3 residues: CASSPWTGSYNEQFF. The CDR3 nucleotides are TGTGCCAGCAGCCCGTGGACAGGGTCCTACAATGAGCAGTTCTTC.